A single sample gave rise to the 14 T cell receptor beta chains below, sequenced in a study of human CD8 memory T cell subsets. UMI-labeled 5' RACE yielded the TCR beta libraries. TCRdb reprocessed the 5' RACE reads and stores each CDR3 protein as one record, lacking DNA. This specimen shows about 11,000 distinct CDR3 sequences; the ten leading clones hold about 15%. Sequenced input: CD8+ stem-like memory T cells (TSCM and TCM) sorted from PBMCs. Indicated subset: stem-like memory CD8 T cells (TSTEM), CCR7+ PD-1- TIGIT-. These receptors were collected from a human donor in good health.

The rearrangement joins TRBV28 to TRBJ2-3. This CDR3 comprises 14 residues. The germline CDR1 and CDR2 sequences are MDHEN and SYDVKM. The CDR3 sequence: CASSLDQIGDTQYF. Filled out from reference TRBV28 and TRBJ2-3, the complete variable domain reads DVKVTQSSRYLVKRTGEKVFLECVQDMDHENMFWYRQDPGLGLRLIYFSYDVKMKEKGDIPEGYSVSREKKERFSLILESASTNQTSMYLCASSLDQIGDTQYFGPGTRLTVL.

The CDR3 sequence: CASSPTASPTDTQYF. The chain uses TRBV27 and TRBJ2-3; the D gene TCRdb calls, TRBD2, cannot be checked with no DNA. The CDR3 runs to 15 residues. Germline values: CDR1 MNHEY, CDR2 SMNVEV (reference sequence).

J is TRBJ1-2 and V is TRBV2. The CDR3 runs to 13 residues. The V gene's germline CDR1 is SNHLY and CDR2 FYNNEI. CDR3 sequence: CASYIEDPYGYTF.

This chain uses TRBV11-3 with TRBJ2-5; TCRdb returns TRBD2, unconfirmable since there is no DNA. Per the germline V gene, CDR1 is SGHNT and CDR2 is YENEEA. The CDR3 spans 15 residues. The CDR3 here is CASSLDGTSDETQYF. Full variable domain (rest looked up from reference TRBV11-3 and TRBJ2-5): EAGVVQSPRYKIIEKKQPVAFWCNPISGHNTLYWYLQNLGQGPELLIRYENEEAVDDSQLPKDRFSAERLKGVDSTLKIQPAELGDSAVYLCASSLDGTSDETQYFGPGTRLLVL.

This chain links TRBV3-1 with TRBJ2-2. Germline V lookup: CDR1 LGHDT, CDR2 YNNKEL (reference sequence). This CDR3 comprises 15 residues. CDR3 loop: CASSQTRLSDGELFF.

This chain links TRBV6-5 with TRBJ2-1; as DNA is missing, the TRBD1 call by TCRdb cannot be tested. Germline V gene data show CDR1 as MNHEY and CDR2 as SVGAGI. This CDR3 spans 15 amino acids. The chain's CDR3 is CASSRTGSLYNEQFF.

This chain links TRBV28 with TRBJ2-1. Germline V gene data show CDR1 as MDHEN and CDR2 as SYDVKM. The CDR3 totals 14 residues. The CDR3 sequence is CASSLSPSYNEQFF.

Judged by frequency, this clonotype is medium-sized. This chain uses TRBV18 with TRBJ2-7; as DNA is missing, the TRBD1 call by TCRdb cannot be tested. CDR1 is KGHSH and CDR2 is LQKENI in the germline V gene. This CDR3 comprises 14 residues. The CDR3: CASSPWGQGDEQYF.

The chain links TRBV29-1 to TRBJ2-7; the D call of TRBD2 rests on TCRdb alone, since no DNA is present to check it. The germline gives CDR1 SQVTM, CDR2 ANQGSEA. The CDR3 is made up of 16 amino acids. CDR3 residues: CSVEEKSGPQNFEQYF.

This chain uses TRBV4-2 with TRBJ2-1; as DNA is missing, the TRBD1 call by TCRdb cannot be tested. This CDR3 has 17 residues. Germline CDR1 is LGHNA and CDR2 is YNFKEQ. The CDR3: CASSHEWGTGSYNEQFF.

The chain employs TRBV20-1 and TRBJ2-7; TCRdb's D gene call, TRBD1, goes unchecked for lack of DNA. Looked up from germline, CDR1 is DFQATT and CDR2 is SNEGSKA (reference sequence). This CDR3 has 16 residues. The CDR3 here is CSAREEVARVGSEQYF.

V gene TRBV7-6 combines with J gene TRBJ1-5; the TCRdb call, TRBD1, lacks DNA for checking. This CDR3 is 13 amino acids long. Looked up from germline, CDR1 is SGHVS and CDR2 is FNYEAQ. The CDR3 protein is CASSPRLNQPQHF.

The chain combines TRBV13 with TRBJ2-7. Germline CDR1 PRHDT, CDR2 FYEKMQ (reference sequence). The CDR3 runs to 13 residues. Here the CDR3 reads CASSLGLWGEQYF.

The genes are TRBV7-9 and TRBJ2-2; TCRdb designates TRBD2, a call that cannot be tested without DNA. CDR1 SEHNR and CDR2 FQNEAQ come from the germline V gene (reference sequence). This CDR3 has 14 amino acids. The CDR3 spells CAYVKASEGGELFF.